This record concerns one T cell receptor beta chain sequence. This specimen comes from a study of T-cell reconstitution after alpha-beta-depleted transplantation in children. CDR1 is MNHEY, CDR2 SMNVEV, per germline (reference sequence). Trimming cost V 5 bases and J 2 bases, with 13 bases left between them. The CDR3 covers 15 residues. Unique molecular identifiers were incorporated into the prepared TCRbeta library. From the PCR reads, TCRdb called clonotypes with MiXCR, one entry per CDR3 protein. The profile covers some 490,000 distinct CDR3 sequences, with about 12% appearing a single time and around 5.8% taken by the ten largest.

The sample here was PBMCs from the stem cell graft donor, taken from the stem cell graft. This chain links TRBV27 with TRBJ2-1; tentatively, D is TRBD2 (6 bases). This TCR derives from a human donor who donated a stem cell graft to a child with combined immunodeficiency. In DNA, the CDR3 is TGTGCCAGCAGTGATCGGGAGCCCACCTACAATGAGCAGTTCTTC. Translating it yields CASSDREPTYNEQFF.